This T cell receptor beta chain was profiled in a study of T-cell memory formation after mild COVID-19. One entry per CDR3 protein results from TCRdb running MiXCR on the 5' RACE reads. The table lists roughly 190,000 distinct CDR3 sequences, 18% of them singletons. The origin of this receptor is an adult woman who had mild COVID-19 (a few samples of this study predate the infection). Cell type and time point are not known. The source material was PBMCs or a T cell subset sorted from them (not recorded which).

The CDR3 loop is CASSSRDRGVHGYTF. The CDR3 region has the DNA TGTGCCAGCAGCTCTAGGGACAGGGGCGTTCACGGCTACACCTTC. This sequence joins TRBV13 and TRBJ1-2; 10 bases line up with TRBD1. With 4 bases clipped from V and 8 bases from J, the junction kept 10 bases outside the gene matches. Germline V gene data show CDR1 as PRHDT and CDR2 as FYEKMQ (reference sequence). This CDR3 is built from 15 residues.